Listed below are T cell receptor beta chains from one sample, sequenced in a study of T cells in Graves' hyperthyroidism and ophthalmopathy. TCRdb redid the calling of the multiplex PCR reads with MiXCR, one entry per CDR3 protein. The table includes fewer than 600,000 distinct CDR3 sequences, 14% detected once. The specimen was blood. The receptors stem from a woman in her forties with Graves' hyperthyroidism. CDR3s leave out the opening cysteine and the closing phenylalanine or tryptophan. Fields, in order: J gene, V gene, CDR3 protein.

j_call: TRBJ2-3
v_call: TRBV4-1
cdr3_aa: ASSFAGDTQY

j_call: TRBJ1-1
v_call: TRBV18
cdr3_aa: ASSSNRVEAF

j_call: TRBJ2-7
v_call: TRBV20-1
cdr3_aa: SASPDRRTLSSYEQY

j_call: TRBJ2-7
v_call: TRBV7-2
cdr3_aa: ASSFGPSGYEQY

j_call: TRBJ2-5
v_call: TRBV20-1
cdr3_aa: SALDGKETQY

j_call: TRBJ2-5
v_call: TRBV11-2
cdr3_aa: ASSLDPGEETQY

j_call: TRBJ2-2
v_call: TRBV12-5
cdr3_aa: ASGMTGQTGELF

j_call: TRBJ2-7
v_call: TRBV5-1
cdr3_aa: ASSESGGRIYEQY

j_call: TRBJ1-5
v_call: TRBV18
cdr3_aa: ASSSEGGYQPQH

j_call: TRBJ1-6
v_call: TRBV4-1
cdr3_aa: ASSQARGENSPLH

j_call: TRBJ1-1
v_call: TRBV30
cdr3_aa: AWSWGRGRTEAF

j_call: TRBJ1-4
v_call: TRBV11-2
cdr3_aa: ASTIDTYNEKLF

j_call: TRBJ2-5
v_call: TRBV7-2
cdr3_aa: ASSFDRGEAETQY

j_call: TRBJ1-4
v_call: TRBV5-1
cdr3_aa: ASSLADSLNNEKLF

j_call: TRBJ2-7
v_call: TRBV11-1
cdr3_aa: VSSLTGGYEQY

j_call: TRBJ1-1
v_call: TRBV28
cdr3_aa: ASSPGDRGAEAF

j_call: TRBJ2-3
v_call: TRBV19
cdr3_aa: ASSMAGTDTQY

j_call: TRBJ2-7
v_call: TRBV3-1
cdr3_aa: ASSHRTSGRFEQY

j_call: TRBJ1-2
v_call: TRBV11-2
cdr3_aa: ASSLNLYGYT

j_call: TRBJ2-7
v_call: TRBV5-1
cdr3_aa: ASTPGVSYEQY